Presented here are 14 T cell receptor beta chains from one specimen sequenced in a study of cytomegalovirus exposure and HLA in healthy donors. The PCR employed 60 Vbeta primers together with 13 Jbeta primers. Clones were sequenced by immunoSEQ multiplex PCR, and TCRdb holds only the in-frame ones, with some missing. Its clone listing holds 95,000 to 150,000 clones. The specimen sequenced was PBMCs. The origin of the receptors is a man aged 18 to 30 in good health and CMV-seronegative.

The V and J genes are TRBV7-9 and TRBJ2-1; the D gene is possibly TRBD2 (5 bases). The V and J ends lost 2 bases and 10 bases respectively, with 6 bases between them. The CDR3 runs 11 residues. Germline V gene data show CDR1 as SEHNR and CDR2 as FQNEAQ (reference sequence). The CDR3 DNA reads TGTGCCAGCAGCTTAACGGGAGAGCAGTTCTTC. This encodes CASSLTGEQFF.

CDR3 amino acids: CASRRDSFGEQYF. The CDR3 DNA is TGTGCCAGCAGAAGGGACAGCTTCGGCGAGCAGTACTTC. The V call is TRBV6-5, the J call TRBJ2-7; 7 bases match TRBD1. CDR3 length: 13 amino acids. Germline V gives CDR1 MNHEY, CDR2 SVGAGI. The ends lost 6 bases at V and 6 bases at J; junction bases unmatched: 8.

The CDR3 loop is CASSLVTGNYEQYF. For the CDR3, the DNA is TGTGCCAGCAGCCTTGTGACAGGGAACTACGAGCAGTACTTC. V and J are TRBV11-2 and TRBJ2-7; TRBD1 matches 7 bases. Per germline, CDR1 SGHAT and CDR2 FQNNGV. Trimming cost V 5 bases and J 3 bases; bases outside gene matches: 7. The CDR3 length is 14 residues.

CDR3 in DNA: TGCGCCAGCAGCCAAAGCAGCGGGAGGGCTATGTACAATGAGCAGTTCTTC. It yields the protein CASSQSSGRAMYNEQFF. The chain joins TRBV4-1 to TRBJ2-1; 10 bases align to TRBD2. The CDR3 spans 17 residues. V gave up 2 bases and J gave up 4 bases; unmatched junction bases: 8. The germline V gene has CDR1 MGHRA and CDR2 YSYEKL.

The rearrangement joins TRBV2 to TRBJ1-4; TRBD1 is a possible D gene (6 bases). Trimming took off 7 bases at V and 0 bases at J, with 12 bases between the two ends. Germline V gene sequence: CDR1 SNHLY, CDR2 FYNNEI. This CDR3 is 15 amino acids long. CDR3 amino acids: CASTRGSTTNEKLFF. DNA of the CDR3: TGTGCCAGCACCAGGGGCAGCACAACTAATGAAAAACTGTTTTTT.

V gene TRBV4-1 combines with J gene TRBJ1-2; TRBD1 might be the D (6 bases). Deletions cut 3 bases from V and 4 bases from J, with 12 bases between. Germline V CDR1 and CDR2: MGHRA, YSYEKL. The CDR3 has 14 amino acids. In DNA form, the CDR3 reads TGCGCCAGCAGCCAGAACGGACAGCTCTATGGCTACACCTTC. Amino acids: CASSQNGQLYGYTF.

The chain is built from TRBV30 and TRBJ2-3; TRBD1 agrees at 9 bases. The germline V gene encodes CDR1 GTSNPN and CDR2 SVGIG (reference sequence). The CDR3 is 16 residues long. The trim removed 5 bases at V and 4 bases at J, leaving 13 bases unmatched. The DNA of the CDR3 is TGTGCCTGGTCATTGTTGGGACAGGGCGTCCCAGATACGCAGTATTTT. Translation gives CAWSLLGQGVPDTQYF.

The chain links TRBV4-1 to TRBJ2-2; TRBD1 agrees at 12 bases. The CDR3 runs 17 residues. Germline trimming cut 4 bases from V and 4 bases from J; bases unmatched to any gene: 7. The germline CDR1 and CDR2 sequences are MGHRA and YSYEKL. The CDR3 protein is CASSREGQGAGTGELFF. Here the CDR3 DNA reads TGCGCCAGCAGCCGCGAGGGACAGGGGGCGGGCACCGGGGAGCTGTTTTTT.

The V gene is TRBV7-6, the J gene TRBJ1-6, with TRBD1 as a possible D gene (6 bases). Trimming left V 3 bases short and J 10 bases short, with 16 bases between. The CDR3 extends over 15 amino acids. Germline V lookup: CDR1 SGHVS, CDR2 FNYEAQ. The DNA of the CDR3 is TGTGCCAGCAGCTTGCGGGAGGGGGGACACTCACCCCTCCACTTT. This translates into CASSLREGGHSPLHF. The full variable domain, its missing parts supplied by reference TRBV7-6 and TRBJ1-6, is GAGVSQSPRYKVTKRGQDVALRCDPISGHVSLYWYRQALGQGPEFLTYFNYEAQQDKSGLPNDRFSAERPEGSISTLTIQRTEQRDSAMYRCASSLREGGHSPLHFGNGTRLTVT.

The chain's CDR3 is CATSREGGGGTGELFF. The CDR3 nucleotides read TGTGCCACCAGCAGAGAAGGGGGTGGAGGCACCGGGGAGCTGTTTTTT. J is TRBJ2-2 and V is TRBV15, with D perhaps TRBD1 (6 bases). The CDR3 runs 16 residues. V was clipped by 0 bases and J by 4 bases, with 12 bases between them. The germline V gene has CDR1 LNHNV and CDR2 YYDKDF (reference sequence).

The chain couples TRBV27 to TRBJ1-1; the D gene is possibly TRBD1 (6 bases). The CDR3 is made up of 16 amino acids. Trimming removed 2 bases from V and 1 base from J, with 14 bases in between. The germline CDR1 and CDR2 sequences are MNHEY and SMNVEV (reference sequence). The CDR3 loop is CASSLGPGTPNTEAFF. The DNA for the CDR3 is TGTGCCAGCAGTTTAGGTCCCGGGACACCGAACACTGAAGCTTTCTTT.

The genes are TRBV27 and TRBJ1-4; perhaps TRBD1 as D (6 bases). Trimming cost V 6 bases and J 8 bases, with 10 bases left between them. Germline values: CDR1 MNHEY, CDR2 SMNVEV (reference sequence). The CDR3 totals 12 residues. Here the CDR3 reads CASSLTGEKLFF. CDR3 in DNA: TGTGCCAGCAGCTTGACAGGCGAAAAACTGTTTTTT.

The chain joins TRBV6-5 to TRBJ1-2, with no clear D. Trimming stripped 6 bases from V and 2 bases from J, with 10 bases between. In germline, CDR1 is MNHEY, CDR2 SVGAGI. This CDR3 spans 13 amino acids. The CDR3 coding sequence is TGTGCCAGCAGCACCACGGTCAACTATGGCTACACCTTC. Protein sequence: CASSTTVNYGYTF.

The rearrangement uses TRBV13 and TRBJ2-7; 11 bases map to TRBD2. Germline V gene lookup returns CDR1 PRHDT and CDR2 FYEKMQ (reference sequence). V lost 2 bases, J lost 3 bases, and 6 bases stayed unmatched. This CDR3 is 16 amino acids long. In DNA, the CDR3 is TGTGCCAGCAGCTTAAGAGGGGGACTAGCGGTCTACGAGCAGTACTTC. This gives the protein CASSLRGGLAVYEQYF.